Listed below are T cell receptor beta chains from one sample, sequenced in a study of cytomegalovirus exposure and HLA in healthy donors. This table comes from immunoSEQ multiplex PCR, and its TCRdb copy is limited to in-frame clones, with some not included. This sample contains 150,000 to 250,000 clones. Source material: PBMCs. The receptors stem from a boy under 18 in good health and CMV-seronegative. The CDR3 runs from the conserved cysteine through the conserved F or W. The D gene is left open where the match is weak.

J,V,D,CDR3,DNA
TRBJ2-1,TRBV10-3,TRBD2,CAISESASGGYEQFF,TGTGCCATCAGTGAGTCGGCTAGCGGGGGTTATGAGCAGTTCTTC
TRBJ2-7,TRBV19,TRBD2,CASRQTGTSGGYEQYF,TGTGCCAGTAGACAAACCGGGACTAGCGGGGGCTACGAGCAGTACTTC
TRBJ2-7,TRBV11-1,NA,CASSFPDRDYEQYF,TGTGCCAGCAGCTTTCCGGACAGAGACTACGAGCAGTACTTC
TRBJ2-1,TRBV7-6,TRBD1,CASSQRDRAHEQFF,TGTGCCAGCAGCCAACGGGACAGGGCACACGAGCAGTTCTTC
TRBJ2-5,TRBV4-1,NA,CASSPQNSGGEETQYF,TGCGCCAGCAGCCCACAAAACTCTGGCGGGGAAGAGACCCAGTACTTC
TRBJ2-2,TRBV19,TRBD2,CASSTSGGITGELFF,TGTGCCAGTAGTACTAGCGGGGGGATCACCGGGGAGCTGTTTTTT
TRBJ1-6,TRBV11-2,NA,CASAPGWEQDSPLHF,TGTGCCAGCGCCCCCGGCTGGGAGCAGGATTCACCCCTCCACTTT
TRBJ1-1,TRBV7-9,NA,CASSLAAWGEPMNTEAFF,TGTGCCAGCAGCTTAGCGGCGTGGGGGGAACCGATGAACACTGAAGCTTTCTTT
TRBJ1-1,TRBV30,NA,CAWRGVAEAFF,TGTGCCTGGAGGGGAGTCGCTGAAGCTTTCTTT
TRBJ2-7,TRBV10-1,NA,CASSEGGGRPPYEQYF,TGCGCCAGCAGTGAGGGGGGTGGGAGGCCCCCCTACGAGCAGTACTTC
TRBJ1-5,TRBV7-8,TRBD1,CASSSGQGWSNQPQHF,TGTGCCAGCAGCTCCGGACAGGGGTGGAGCAATCAGCCCCAGCATTTT
TRBJ1-1,TRBV4-1,NA,CASSQDQRRTAEAFF,TGCGCCAGCAGCCAAGATCAGCGGCGAACAGCTGAAGCTTTCTTT
TRBJ2-5,TRBV30,TRBD1,CAWRKGQGETQYF,TGTGCCTGGAGAAAGGGACAGGGAGAGACCCAGTACTTC
TRBJ2-5,TRBV27,NA,CASMPAAQETQYF,TGTGCCAGCATGCCAGCGGCCCAAGAGACCCAGTACTTC
TRBJ2-1,TRBV4-1,NA,CASSAPGASLAPGGNEQFF,TGCGCCAGCAGCGCTCCAGGAGCCTCTCTAGCGCCCGGGGGCAATGAGCAGTTCTTC
TRBJ2-7,TRBV4-1,TRBD1,CASSQTQGAYEQYF,TGCGCCAGCAGCCAGACACAGGGGGCCTACGAGCAGTACTTC
TRBJ1-1,TRBV28,TRBD1,CASRGTAGQGPEAFF,TGTGCCAGCAGAGGGACCGCGGGACAGGGCCCTGAAGCTTTCTTT
TRBJ2-7,TRBV23-1,TRBD1,CASSQDRAIPTYEQYF,TGCGCCAGCAGCCAGGACAGGGCCATTCCCACCTACGAGCAGTACTTC
TRBJ2-7,TRBV27,TRBD1,CASSLGQGAPYEQYF,TGTGCCAGCAGTTTAGGGCAGGGGGCACCCTACGAGCAGTACTTC
TRBJ2-7,TRBV5-1,NA,CASSLDSLEQYF,TGCGCCAGCAGCTTGGATTCCCTTGAGCAGTACTTC
TRBJ2-7,TRBV6-5,TRBD2,CASSSTSGGYEQYF,TGTGCCAGCAGTTCTACTAGCGGGGGTTACGAGCAGTACTTC
TRBJ1-1,TRBV6-5,TRBD1,CASSYSRQGEAFF,TGTGCCAGCAGTTACTCCCGACAGGGGGAAGCTTTCTTT
TRBJ2-1,TRBV9,TRBD1,CASSVGPGGPPYNEQFF,TGTGCCAGCAGCGTGGGGCCAGGGGGTCCCCCCTACAATGAGCAGTTCTTC
TRBJ1-1,TRBV27,NA,CASSLLGNTEAFF,TGTGCCAGCAGTTTACTAGGGAACACTGAAGCTTTCTTT
TRBJ1-3,TRBV30,NA,CAWAPISGNTIYF,TGTGCCTGGGCCCCTATCTCTGGAAACACCATATATTTT
TRBJ1-2,TRBV14,NA,CASSQSLLEGYTF,TGTGCCAGCAGCCAAAGTCTTTTGGAGGGCTACACCTTC
TRBJ2-1,TRBV29-1,TRBD2,CSGPGLAGLGEQFF,TGCAGCGGACCGGGACTAGCGGGGTTGGGGGAGCAGTTCTTC
TRBJ1-1,TRBV11-2,TRBD1,CASSLFPGGTEAFF,TGTGCCAGCAGCTTATTCCCAGGGGGAACTGAAGCTTTCTTT
TRBJ2-3,TRBV30,NA,CACAVLGRTDTQYF,TGTGCCTGTGCGGTTTTGGGGAGAACAGATACGCAGTATTTT
TRBJ1-1,TRBV28,NA,CASSLSSFPEAFF,TGTGCCAGCAGTTTATCCTCCTTCCCTGAAGCTTTCTTT
TRBJ2-7,TRBV19,TRBD2,CASSSTSGASYEQYF,TGTGCCAGTAGTTCCACTAGCGGGGCCTCCTACGAGCAGTACTTC
TRBJ1-4,TRBV7-9,NA,CASSGQGRATNEKLFF,TGTGCCAGCTCCGGGCAGGGGCGCGCAACTAATGAAAAACTGTTTTTT